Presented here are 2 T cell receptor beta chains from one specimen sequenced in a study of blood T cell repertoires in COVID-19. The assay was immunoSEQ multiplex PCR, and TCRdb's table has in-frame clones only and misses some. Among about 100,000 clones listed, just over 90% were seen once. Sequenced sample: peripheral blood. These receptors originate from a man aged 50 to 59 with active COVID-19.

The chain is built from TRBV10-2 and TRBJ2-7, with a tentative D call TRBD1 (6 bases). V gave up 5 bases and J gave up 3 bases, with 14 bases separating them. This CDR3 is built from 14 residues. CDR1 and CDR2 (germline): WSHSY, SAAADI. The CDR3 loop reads CASSRDNNHYEQYF. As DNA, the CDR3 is TGCGCCAGCAGTCGGGACAACAACCACTACGAGCAGTACTTC.

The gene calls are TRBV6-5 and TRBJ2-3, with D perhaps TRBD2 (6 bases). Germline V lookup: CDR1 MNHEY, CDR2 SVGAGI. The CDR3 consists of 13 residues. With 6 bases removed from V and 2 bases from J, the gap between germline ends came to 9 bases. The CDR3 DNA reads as TGTGCCAGCAGCCGGGACTTCACAGATACGCAGTATTTT. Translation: CASSRDFTDTQYF.